The clone carrying this TCR beta chain was observed a handful of times. The antigen remains undetermined. The CDR3 contains 15 residues. V gave up 8 bases and J gave up 1 base; unmatched junction bases: 7. Germline V lookup: CDR1 MNHEY, CDR2 SVGAGI. This specimen comes from a study of cytomegalovirus exposure and HLA in healthy donors. Study-level information: Some 91 million unique TCRs from HLA-typed donors were held in an early release of data.

General study points: Rare sequences made up most TCRs, while some public TCRs were found in many donors.

In the PCR, 60 Vbeta and 13 Jbeta primers were used. As handled by the study authors: The count from a later analysis was tens of millions of unique TCR beta chains, 9 million to 12 million of them shared. The data were produced by immunoSEQ multiplex PCR, yet TCRdb's version contains in-frame clones alone and is incomplete. That table supplies the V and J calls and clone size; D and trimming were determined from the DNA. The sample lists fewer than 200,000 clones; about 85% were seen once. This TCR was recovered from a man aged 25-40 years in good health and CMV-seropositive. The chain has TRBV6-5 and TRBJ2-7; 11 bases are shared with TRBD2. The sample consisted of PBMCs. CDR3 sequence reads: CASASGTSGSYEQYF. The DNA of the CDR3 is TGTGCCAGCGCATCCGGGACTAGCGGTTCCTACGAGCAGTACTTC.